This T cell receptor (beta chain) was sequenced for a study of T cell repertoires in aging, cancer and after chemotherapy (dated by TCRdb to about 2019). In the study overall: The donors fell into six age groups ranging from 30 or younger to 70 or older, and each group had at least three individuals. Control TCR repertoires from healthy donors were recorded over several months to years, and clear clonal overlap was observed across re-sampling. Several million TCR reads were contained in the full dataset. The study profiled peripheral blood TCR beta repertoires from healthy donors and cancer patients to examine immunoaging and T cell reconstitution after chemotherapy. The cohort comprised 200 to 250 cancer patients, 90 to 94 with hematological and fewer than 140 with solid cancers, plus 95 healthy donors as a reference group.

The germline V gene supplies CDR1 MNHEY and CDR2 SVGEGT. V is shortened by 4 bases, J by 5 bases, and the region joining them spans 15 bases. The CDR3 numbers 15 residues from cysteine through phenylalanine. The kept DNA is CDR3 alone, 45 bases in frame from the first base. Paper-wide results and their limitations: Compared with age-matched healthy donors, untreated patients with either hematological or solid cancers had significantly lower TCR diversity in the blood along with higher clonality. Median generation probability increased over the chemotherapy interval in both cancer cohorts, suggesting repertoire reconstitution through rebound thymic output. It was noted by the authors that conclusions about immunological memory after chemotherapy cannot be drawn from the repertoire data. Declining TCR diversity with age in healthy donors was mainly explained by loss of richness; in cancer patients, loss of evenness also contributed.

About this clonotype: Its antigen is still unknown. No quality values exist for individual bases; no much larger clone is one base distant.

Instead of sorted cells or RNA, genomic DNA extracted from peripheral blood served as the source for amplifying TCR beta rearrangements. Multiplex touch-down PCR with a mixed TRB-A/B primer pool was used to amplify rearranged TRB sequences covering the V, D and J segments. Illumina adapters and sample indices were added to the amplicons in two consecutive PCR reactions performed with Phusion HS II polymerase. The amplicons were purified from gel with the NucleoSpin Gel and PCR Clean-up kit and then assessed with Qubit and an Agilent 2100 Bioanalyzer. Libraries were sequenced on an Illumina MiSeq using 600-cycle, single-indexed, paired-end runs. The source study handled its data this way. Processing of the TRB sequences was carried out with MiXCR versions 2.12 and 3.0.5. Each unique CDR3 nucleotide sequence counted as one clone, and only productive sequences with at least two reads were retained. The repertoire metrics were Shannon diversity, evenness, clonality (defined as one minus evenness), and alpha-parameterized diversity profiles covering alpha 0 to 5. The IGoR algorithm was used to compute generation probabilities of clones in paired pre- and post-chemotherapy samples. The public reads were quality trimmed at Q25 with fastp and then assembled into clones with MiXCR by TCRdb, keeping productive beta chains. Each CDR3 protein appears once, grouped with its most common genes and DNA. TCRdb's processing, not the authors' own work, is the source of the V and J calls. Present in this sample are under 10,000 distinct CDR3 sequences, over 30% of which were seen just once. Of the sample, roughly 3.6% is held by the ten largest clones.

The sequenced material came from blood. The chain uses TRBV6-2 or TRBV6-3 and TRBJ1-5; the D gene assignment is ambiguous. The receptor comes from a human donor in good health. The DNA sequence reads TGTGCCAGCAGTTGGAAAGACATAACTGATCAGCCCCAGCATTTT. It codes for CASSWKDITDQPQHF.